The entry below describes one T cell receptor beta chain. Per the original methods: Estimates of nucleated cell counts were drawn from the amplification of reference gene primers. The assay was immunoSEQ multiplex PCR, and TCRdb's table has in-frame clones only and misses some. V, J and clone size are taken as reported in that table, and D and trimming were inferred from the DNA itself. Here the sample spans under 100,000 clones, approximately 75% being singletons. The record originates from a study of blood T cell repertoires in COVID-19. On the study more broadly: There were acute and convalescent COVID-19 samples, and they came from the United States, Italy and Spain. PBMCs, B-cell-depleted T cells, or T cells provided the cDNA or gDNA that made up the material.

V dropped 2 bases and J dropped 1 base, with 11 bases sitting between them. Germline V gene sequence: CDR1 SGHAT, CDR2 FQNNGV. CDR3 length: 15 residues. Sequenced input: peripheral blood. The clonotype comes from a human donor in a cohort sampled during active COVID-19. The J gene is TRBJ2-5, the V gene TRBV11-2; D might be TRBD2 (7 bases). The CDR3 spells CASSLNRGAQETQYF. The CDR3 nucleotides read TGTGCCAGCAGCTTAAACCGGGGGGCCCAAGAGACCCAGTACTTC.